The clone carrying this TCR beta chain appeared a few times. Its antigen is not known. The CDR3 consists of 12 residues. The germline V gene has CDR1 DFQATT and CDR2 SNEGSKA (reference sequence). Trimming removed 7 bases from V and 3 bases from J, with 13 bases in between. These data originate in a study of post-analysis software for immune sequencing data. Study information: Clinical courses comprised relapsing-remitting, secondary progressive and progressive-relapsing multiple sclerosis. Study conclusions and caveats: Normalized Chao1 diversity was significantly lower in multiple sclerosis patients than in controls. Four or five TRBV segments were more frequent in patients than controls; TRBV5-6, TRBV5-1 and TRBV20-1 belonged to this group. F measure showed strong co-clustering of same-batch samples.

TCR beta libraries were prepared from cDNA with unique molecular identifiers. Between roughly 1 and 10 million T cells gave rise to 500,000 to 650,000 cDNA molecules. Via MiXCR, TCRdb re-called the PCR reads, giving one row per CDR3 protein. Of fewer than 850,000 distinct CDR3 sequences in the sample, around 27% were seen once. The source material was blood. The chain recombines TRBV20-1 with TRBJ2-7; D unclear. The TCR sequence derives from a girl between 10 and 17 years old with multiple sclerosis. The CDR3 spells CSGLSIIYEQYF. The CDR3 coding sequence is TGCAGTGGCTTGTCCATAATCTACGAGCAGTACTTC.